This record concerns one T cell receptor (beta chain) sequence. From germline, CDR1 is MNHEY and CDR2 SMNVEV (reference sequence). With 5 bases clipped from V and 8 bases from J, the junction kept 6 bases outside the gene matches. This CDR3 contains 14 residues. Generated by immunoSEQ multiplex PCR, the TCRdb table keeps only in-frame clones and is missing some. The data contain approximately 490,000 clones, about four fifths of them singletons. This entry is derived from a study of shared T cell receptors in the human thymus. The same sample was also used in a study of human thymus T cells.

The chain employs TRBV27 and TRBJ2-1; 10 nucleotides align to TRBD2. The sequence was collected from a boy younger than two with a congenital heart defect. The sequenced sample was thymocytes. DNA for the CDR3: TGTGCCAGCAGTCACAAGCGGGAGGGACATGAGCAGTTCTTC. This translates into CASSHKREGHEQFF.